This T cell receptor beta chain is drawn from a study of shared clonotypes between healthy human individuals (dated by TCRdb to 2019 to 2021). In terms of the full investigation: Two women and three men aged 18 to 49 years were included in the cohort. For each donor, CD4 naive and CD4 memory were each run on three plates, CD8 naive on two plates, and CD8 memory on one plate. Between about 0.94 and 8.9 billion PBMCs per donor were obtained by leukapheresis. Blood TCR repertoires of four to six healthy adults were deeply sequenced to estimate repertoire size and the extent of clonotype sharing between individuals. Libraries were prepared and TCR repertoires were sequenced by different laboratories using diverse techniques, in order to increase sequencing depth and limit assay-specific biases.

Note on this clone: No cognate antigen has been identified for it. No base qualities exist here, and no much larger clone lies one base off it. Other DNA sequences in the sample encode the same CDR3.

The germline V gene sets CDR1 to MDHEN and CDR2 to SYDVKM. At the junction V is shortened by 5 bases and J by 3 bases, with 8 bases in between. From cysteine to phenylalanine, the CDR3 is 12 amino acids long. Just CDR3 DNA is preserved here, 36 bases in frame from base 1. TCR CDR3 regions were amplified from genomic DNA by multiplex PCR using the deep immunoSEQ assay. Genomic DNA extracted from each cell subset was distributed evenly over all wells of several immunoSEQ 96-well plates, and each plate served as one replicate. For sorted subsets, roughly 190 ng of genomic DNA, equivalent to roughly 30,000 T cell genomes, went into each replicate PCR. The purified libraries were quantified using a Qubit 3.0 fluorometer, sized with a Bioanalyzer 2100, and then quantified again using the KAPA Library Quantification kit. Every immunoSEQ 96-well plate was sequenced on a separate single-read 150-cycle Illumina NextSeq 550 flow cell. Turning to the authors' computational methods: Because the immunoSEQ output included only junctional sequences and no quality scores, the filtering could not be the same as the filtering used for full-length reads. To assign V/J genes and CDR3, sequences were annotated against IMGT germline references using PyIR, a Python wrapper for IgBLAST v1.9. Reads with weak V/J assignments (E-value above 1e-6), missing CDR3, stop codons, out-of-frame junctions, or ambiguous translated residues were removed. V3J clonotypes were defined as sequences sharing the same inferred V gene, J gene, and CDR3 amino acid sequence. To compute the percentage overlap between repertoires, the number of shared unique clonotypes was divided by the size of the smaller repertoire. Repertoire richness was assessed with RTK rarefaction, the Chao1 estimator, and Recon v2.1 estimates of unobserved clonotypes. For all TCRbeta clonotypes obtained by the gDNA method from four donors, generation probabilities were computed with OLGA. What TCRdb holds here is the immuneACCESS table cut down to in-frame rearrangements. Part of the clones is not present; checked against another copy, under half of the missing clones reflect an unresolved V gene, and the others are unexplained. V and J calls and clone size follow that table, whereas D and trimming were derived from the DNA. The sample includes approximately 1.4 million clones, with 95% to 99% observed a single time. Roughly 0.45% of the sample is held by the ten biggest clonotypes.

The full study reports these points: Because the study included a small number of donors, the genetic and exposure-history diversity represented was limited. Larger estimated clonotype richness was generally found for naive subsets than for memory subsets. Higher generation probabilities were observed for clonotypes shared by all four sorted-subset donors than for non-shared clonotypes. Incomplete sequencing was indicated by rarefaction of sorted-subset datasets, despite the large sequencing depth. Pairwise subsampling indicated that sequencing depth was expected to affect the degree of clonotype sharing among donors. Sampling was limited to blood, and TCR repertoires in tissue likely differ from TCR repertoires in blood. Across four donors, about 4.5% of naive CD4, more than 3% of naive CD8, 2% to 2.5% of memory CD4, and around 0.4% of memory CD8 clonotypes were shared.

Healthy HIV-negative adults with no recently reported acute infections or vaccinations were included as donors. Every donor was a Caucasian adult living in Nashville, Tennessee, USA. CD4+ T cells were enriched by magnetic negative selection, after which naive cells were positively selected on CD45RA and the negative fraction was taken as the memory subset. Blood was collected by leukapheresis, and PBMCs were isolated by Ficoll-Histopaque density gradient centrifugation and then cryopreserved in liquid nitrogen vapor phase. Analytical flow cytometry was used to check the purity and quantity of every magnetically sorted T cell population. Each sorted fraction had its genomic DNA isolated and then quantified by UV absorbance on a Nanodrop 2000c.

Source material: naive CD4+ T cells sorted from blood. This specimen's cell subset or site label, interpreted: CD45RA+ positively selected. Recombination connected TRBV28 to TRBJ2-7, and TRBD1 may be the D gene, going by 5 matching bases. The clonotype comes from a man aged 25-45 years in good health. The base sequence is TGTGCCAGCAGTCCCGACAGCTACGAGCAGTACTTC. This is translated as CASSPDSYEQYF.